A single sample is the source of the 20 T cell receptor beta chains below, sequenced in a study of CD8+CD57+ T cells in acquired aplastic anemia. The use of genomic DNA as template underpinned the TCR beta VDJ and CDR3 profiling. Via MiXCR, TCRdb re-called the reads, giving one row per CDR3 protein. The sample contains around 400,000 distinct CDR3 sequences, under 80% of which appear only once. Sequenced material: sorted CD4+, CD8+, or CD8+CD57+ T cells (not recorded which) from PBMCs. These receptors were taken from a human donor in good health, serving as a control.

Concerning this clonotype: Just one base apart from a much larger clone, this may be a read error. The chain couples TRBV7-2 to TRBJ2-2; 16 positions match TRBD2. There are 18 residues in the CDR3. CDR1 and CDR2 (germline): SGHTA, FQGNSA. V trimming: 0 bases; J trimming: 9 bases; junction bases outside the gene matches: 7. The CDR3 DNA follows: TGTGCCAGCAGCTTAGCCGGGACTAGCGGGGGGGCCGCCAGGGAGCTGTTTTTT. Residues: CASSLAGTSGGAARELFF.

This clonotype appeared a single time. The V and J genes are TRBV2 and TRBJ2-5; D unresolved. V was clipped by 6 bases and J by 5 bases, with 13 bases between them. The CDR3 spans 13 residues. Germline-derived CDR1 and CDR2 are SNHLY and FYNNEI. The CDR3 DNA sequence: TGTGCCAGCAGCCAGTGGACCCGGGAGACCCAGTACTTC. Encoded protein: CASSQWTRETQYF. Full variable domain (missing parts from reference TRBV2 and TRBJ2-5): EPEVTQTPSHQVTQMGQEVILRCVPISNHLYFYWYRQILGQKVEFLVSFYNNEISEKSEIFDDQFSVERPDGSNFTLKIRSTKLEDSAMYFCASSQWTRETQYFGPGTRLLVL.

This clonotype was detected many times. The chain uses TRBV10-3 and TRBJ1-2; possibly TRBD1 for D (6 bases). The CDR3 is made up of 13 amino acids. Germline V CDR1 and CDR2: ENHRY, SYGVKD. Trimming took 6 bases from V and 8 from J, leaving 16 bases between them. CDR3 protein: CAIRATGSGGYTF. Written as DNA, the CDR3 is TGTGCCATCAGGGCTACAGGGTCGGGGGGCTACACCTTC.

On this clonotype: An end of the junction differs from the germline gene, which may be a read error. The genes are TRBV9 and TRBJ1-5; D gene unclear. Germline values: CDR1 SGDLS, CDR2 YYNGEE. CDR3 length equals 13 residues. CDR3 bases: TGTGCAAGCAGACACGACGTTAATCAGCCCCAGCATTTT. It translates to CASRHDVNQPQHF. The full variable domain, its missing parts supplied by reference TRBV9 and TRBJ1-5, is DSGVTQTPKHLITATGQRVTLRCSPRSGDLSVYWYQQSLDQGLQFLIQYYNGEERAKGNILERFSAQQFPDLHSELNLSSLELGDSALYFCASRHDVNQPQHFGDGTRLSIL.

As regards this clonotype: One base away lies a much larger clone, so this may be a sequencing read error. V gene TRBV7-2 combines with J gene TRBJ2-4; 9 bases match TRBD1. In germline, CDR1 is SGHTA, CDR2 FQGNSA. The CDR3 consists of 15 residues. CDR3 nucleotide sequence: TGTGACAGCAGCCCGGGGACAGGGCCCCAAAACATTCAGTACTTC. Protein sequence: CDSSPGTGPQNIQYF. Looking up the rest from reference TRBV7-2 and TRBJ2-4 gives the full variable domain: GAGVSQSPSNKVTEKGKDVELRCDPISGHTALYWYRQSLGQGLEFLIYFQGNSAPDKSGLPSDRFSAERTGGSVSTLTIQRTQQEDSAVYLCDSSPGTGPQNIQYFGAGTRLSVL.

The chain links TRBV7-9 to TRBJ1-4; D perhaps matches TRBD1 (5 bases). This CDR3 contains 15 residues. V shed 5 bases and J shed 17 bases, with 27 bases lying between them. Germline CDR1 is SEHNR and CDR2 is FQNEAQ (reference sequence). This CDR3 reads CASSVGPRGTEAFFF. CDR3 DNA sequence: TGTGCCAGCAGCGTGGGACCTCGGGGCACTGAAGCTTTCTTTTTT.

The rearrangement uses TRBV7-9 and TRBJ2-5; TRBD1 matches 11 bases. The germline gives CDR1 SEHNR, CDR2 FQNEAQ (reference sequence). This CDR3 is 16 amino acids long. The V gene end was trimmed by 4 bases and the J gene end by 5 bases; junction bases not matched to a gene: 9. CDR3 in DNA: TGTGCCAGCAGCTACGGGACAGGGGGGGGGGCGGAGACCCAGTACTTC. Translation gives CASSYGTGGGAETQYF.

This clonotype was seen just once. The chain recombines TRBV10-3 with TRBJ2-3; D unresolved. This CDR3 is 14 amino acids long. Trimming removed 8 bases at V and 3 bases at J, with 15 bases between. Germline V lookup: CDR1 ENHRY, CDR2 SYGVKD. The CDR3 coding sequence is TGTGCCATCGGGTGGAATGATGTGACAGATACGCAGTATTTT. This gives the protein CAIGWNDVTDTQYF.

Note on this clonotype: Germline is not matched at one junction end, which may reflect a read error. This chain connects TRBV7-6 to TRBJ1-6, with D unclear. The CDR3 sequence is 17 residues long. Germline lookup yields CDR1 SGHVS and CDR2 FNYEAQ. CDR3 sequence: CTSSLALGSLYNEPLHF. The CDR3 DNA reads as TGTACCAGCAGCTTAGCACTGGGGTCCCTATACAATGAGCCCCTCCACTTT.

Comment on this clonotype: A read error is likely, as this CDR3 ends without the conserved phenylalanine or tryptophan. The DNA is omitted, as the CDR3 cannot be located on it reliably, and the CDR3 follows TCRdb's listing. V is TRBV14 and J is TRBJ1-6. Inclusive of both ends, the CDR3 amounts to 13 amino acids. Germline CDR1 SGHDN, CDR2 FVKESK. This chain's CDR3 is CASSPRRSSYNEL.

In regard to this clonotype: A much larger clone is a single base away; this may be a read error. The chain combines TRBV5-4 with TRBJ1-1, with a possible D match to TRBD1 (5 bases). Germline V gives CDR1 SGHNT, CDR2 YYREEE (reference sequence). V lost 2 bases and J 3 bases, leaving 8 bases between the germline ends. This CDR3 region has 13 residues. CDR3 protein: CASSFGAHTEAFF. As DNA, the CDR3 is TGTGCCAGCAGCTTTGGGGCGCACACTGAAGCTTTCTTT. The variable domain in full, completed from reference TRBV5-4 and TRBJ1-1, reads ETGVTQSPTHLIKTRGQQVTLRCSSQSGHNTVSWYQQALGQGPQFIFQYYREEENGRGNFPPRFSGLQFPNYSSELNVNALELDDSALYLCASSFGAHTEAFFGQGTRLTVV.

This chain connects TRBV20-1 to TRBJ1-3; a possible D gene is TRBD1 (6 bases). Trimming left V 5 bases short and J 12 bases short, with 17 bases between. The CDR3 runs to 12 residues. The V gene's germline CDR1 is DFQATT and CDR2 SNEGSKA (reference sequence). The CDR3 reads CSARGHAQSIYF. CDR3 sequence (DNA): TGCAGTGCTCGGGGACATGCACAGAGCATATATTTT.

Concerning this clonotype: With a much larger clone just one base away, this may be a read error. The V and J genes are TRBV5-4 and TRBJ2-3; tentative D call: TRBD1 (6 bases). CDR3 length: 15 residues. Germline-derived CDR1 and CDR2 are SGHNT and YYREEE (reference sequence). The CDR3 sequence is CASSLGQISIDTQYF. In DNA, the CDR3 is TGTGCCAGCAGCTTAGGACAGATTAGCATAGATACGCAGTATTTT.

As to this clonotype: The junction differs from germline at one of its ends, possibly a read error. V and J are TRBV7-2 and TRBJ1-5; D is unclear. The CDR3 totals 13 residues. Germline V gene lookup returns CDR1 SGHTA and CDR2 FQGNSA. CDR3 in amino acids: CASSGRRNQNQQF. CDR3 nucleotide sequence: TGTGCCAGCAGTGGACGGAGGAATCAGAACCAGCAATTT.

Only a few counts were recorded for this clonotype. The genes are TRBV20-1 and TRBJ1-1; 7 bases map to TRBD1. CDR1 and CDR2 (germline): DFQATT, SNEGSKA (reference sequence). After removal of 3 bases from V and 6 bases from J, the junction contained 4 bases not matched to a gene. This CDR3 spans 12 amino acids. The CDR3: CSARRQGAEAFF. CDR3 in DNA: TGCAGTGCTAGGCGGCAGGGGGCTGAAGCTTTCTTT.

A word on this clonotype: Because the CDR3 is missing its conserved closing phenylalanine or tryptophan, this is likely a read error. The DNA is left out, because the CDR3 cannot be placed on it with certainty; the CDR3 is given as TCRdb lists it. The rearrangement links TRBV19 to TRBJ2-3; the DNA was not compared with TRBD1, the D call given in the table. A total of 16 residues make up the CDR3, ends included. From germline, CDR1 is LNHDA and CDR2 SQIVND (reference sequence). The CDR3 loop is CASSIFGGSHNEQLFV.

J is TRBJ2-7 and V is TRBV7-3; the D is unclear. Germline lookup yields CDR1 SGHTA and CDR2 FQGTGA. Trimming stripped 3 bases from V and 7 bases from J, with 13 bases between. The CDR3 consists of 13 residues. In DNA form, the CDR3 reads TGTGCCAGCAGCTTGGTCCCTGGGGAAGAGCAGTACTTC. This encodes CASSLVPGEEQYF. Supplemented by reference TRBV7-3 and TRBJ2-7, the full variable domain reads GAGVSQTPSNKVTEKGKYVELRCDPISGHTALYWYRQSLGQGPEFLIYFQGTGAADDSGLPNDRFFAVRPEGSVSTLKIQRTERGDSAVYLCASSLVPGEEQYFGPGTRLTVT.

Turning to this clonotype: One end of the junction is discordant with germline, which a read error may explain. The CDR3 loop is CASSLQGGADKQF. DNA of the CDR3: TGTGCCAGCAGCCTACAGGGGGGAGCAGATAAGCAGTTC. This chain connects TRBV9 to TRBJ2-7; TRBD1 aligns across 8 bases. This CDR3 comprises 13 residues. CDR1 is SGDLS and CDR2 is YYNGEE in the germline V gene. The variable domain in full, completed from reference TRBV9 and TRBJ2-7, reads DSGVTQTPKHLITATGQRVTLRCSPRSGDLSVYWYQQSLDQGLQFLIQYYNGEERAKGNILERFSAQQFPDLHSELNLSSLELGDSALYFCASSLQGGADKQFGPGTRLTVT.

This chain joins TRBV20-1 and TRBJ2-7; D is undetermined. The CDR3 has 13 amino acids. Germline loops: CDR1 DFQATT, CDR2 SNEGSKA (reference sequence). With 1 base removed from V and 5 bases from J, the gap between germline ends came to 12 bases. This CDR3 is CSARAHGSHEQYF. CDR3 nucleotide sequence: TGCAGTGCTAGAGCGCACGGGTCCCACGAGCAGTACTTC.

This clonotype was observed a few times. The CDR3 DNA reads as TGTGCCAGCAGTAAGACAGGGGCGAACACTGAAGCTTTCTTT. Protein sequence: CASSKTGANTEAFF. The chain employs TRBV2 and TRBJ1-1; 8 bases are a match to TRBD1. The CDR3 covers 14 residues. The trim removed 5 bases at V and 1 base at J, leaving 3 bases unmatched. Germline values: CDR1 SNHLY, CDR2 FYNNEI. Full variable domain (remainder filled in from reference TRBV2 and TRBJ1-1): EPEVTQTPSHQVTQMGQEVILRCVPISNHLYFYWYRQILGQKVEFLVSFYNNEISEKSEIFDDQFSVERPDGSNFTLKIRSTKLEDSAMYFCASSKTGANTEAFFGQGTRLTVV.